Each of the 16 T cell receptor beta chains below was sequenced from the same sample in a study of blood T cell repertoires in COVID-19. Profiling relied on immunoSEQ multiplex PCR, and the TCRdb table lists in-frame clones only, not all of them. The data show a few hundred thousand clones, approximately 89% seen once. The sequencing sample was made of peripheral blood. These receptors were obtained from a woman in her thirties who had recovered from COVID-19.

Only one count was recorded for this clone. The chain employs TRBV5-4 and TRBJ1-1, with D possibly being TRBD1 (5 bases). CDR1 is SGHNT, CDR2 YYREEE, per germline (reference sequence). V lost 0 bases and J lost 4, with 10 bases in between. This CDR3 comprises 14 residues. CDR3 DNA: TGTGCCAGCAGCTTGGTTGGGGGGTCCACTGAAGCTTTCTTT. Translated, it gives CASSLVGGSTEAFF.

The rearrangement links TRBV28 to TRBJ1-5; D remains ambiguous. Trimming shortened V by 3 bases and J by 7 bases, and 10 bases separated the two germline ends. CDR3 length: 13 amino acids. Germline loops: CDR1 MDHEN, CDR2 SYDVKM. The CDR3 coding sequence is TGTGCCAGCAGTTTTGTAGGCGGGCAGCCCCAGCATTTT. The encoded protein is CASSFVGGQPQHF.

This chain connects TRBV29-1 to TRBJ2-1, with 14 nucleotides matching TRBD2. CDR1 is SQVTM, CDR2 ANQGSEA, per germline. The CDR3 is 13 amino acids. Germline trimming cut 6 bases from V and 8 bases from J; bases unmatched to any gene: 3. The CDR3 bases are TGCAGCGTCCGACTAGCGGGGGGGCATGAGCAGTTCTTC. Residues: CSVRLAGGHEQFF.

This sequence joins TRBV2 and TRBJ1-2; TRBD1 might be the D (6 bases). V gave up 6 bases and J gave up 6 bases, with 17 bases separating them. Germline V gene sequence: CDR1 SNHLY, CDR2 FYNNEI. The CDR3 consists of 14 residues. CDR3 sequence reads: CASRGGREPNGYTF. CDR3 DNA sequence: TGTGCCAGCAGAGGGGGGAGGGAGCCTAATGGCTACACCTTC.

The gene calls are TRBV2 and TRBJ1-2; 9 bases agree with TRBD1. V was clipped by 6 bases and J by 4 bases; unmatched bases: 6. Looked up from germline, CDR1 is SNHLY and CDR2 is FYNNEI. The CDR3 sequence is 14 residues long. The CDR3 is CASSPDRGGYGYTF. DNA of the CDR3: TGTGCCAGCAGCCCGGACAGGGGCGGCTATGGCTACACCTTC.

This CDR3 reads CASSRGTSGNTGELFF. The CDR3 DNA reads as TGTGCCAGCAGCAGAGGGACTAGCGGGAACACCGGGGAGCTGTTTTTT. The chain links TRBV5-4 to TRBJ2-2; 11 nucleotides match TRBD2. CDR1 is SGHNT, CDR2 YYREEE, per germline (reference sequence). The CDR3 covers 16 residues. Trimming took 4 bases from V and 1 from J; bases not matched to a gene: 3.

The chain recombines TRBV5-4 with TRBJ2-5; 11 bases align to TRBD2. The ends lost 3 bases at V and 4 bases at J; junction bases unmatched: 5. Germline assignment: CDR1 SGHNT and CDR2 YYREEE (reference sequence). The CDR3 is 15 amino acids. The CDR3 here is CASSSHGTSGETQYF. For the CDR3, the DNA is TGTGCCAGCAGCTCACACGGGACTAGCGGAGAGACCCAGTACTTC.

The V gene is TRBV24-1, the J gene TRBJ2-1; TRBD2 matches at 7 bases. Looked up from germline, CDR1 is KGHDR and CDR2 is SFDVKD. Trimming at V came to 5 bases and at J to 6 bases, leaving 15 bases not matched to a gene. The CDR3 contains 17 residues. DNA for the CDR3: TGTGCCACCAGTGGGGGCAGATGGTGGTGGGGGGGCAATGAGCAGTTCTTC. Amino acid sequence: CATSGGRWWWGGNEQFF.

The J gene is TRBJ2-5, the V gene TRBV6-5; 8 nucleotides agree with TRBD1. Germline CDR1 reads MNHEY; CDR2 reads SVGAGI. The CDR3 spans 15 residues. With 6 bases clipped from V and 1 base from J, the junction kept 7 bases outside the gene matches. Here the CDR3 reads CASRAGTGSQETQYF. The CDR3 bases are TGTGCCAGCAGAGCCGGGACAGGAAGCCAAGAGACCCAGTACTTC.

This clone was seen more than once but under ten times. The V and J genes are TRBV20-1 and TRBJ2-3; possible D gene TRBD2, 5 bases. Between the trimmed V and J ends, which lost 6 bases and 6 bases, there was a span of 10 bases. This CDR3 is built from 11 residues. CDR1 and CDR2 (germline): DFQATT, SNEGSKA (reference sequence). The CDR3 DNA sequence: TGCAGTGCCGGGGAATGGGATACGCAGTATTTT. Translating it yields CSAGEWDTQYF.

This chain links TRBV11-1 with TRBJ2-1, with TRBD2 identical over 7 bases. The germline V gene encodes CDR1 SGHAT and CDR2 FQDESV (reference sequence). The CDR3 has 15 amino acids. After removal of 3 bases from V and 2 bases from J, the junction contained 4 bases not matched to a gene. The CDR3 protein is CASSFRDYTYNEQFF. The CDR3 nucleotides read TGTGCCAGCAGCTTCCGGGACTACACCTACAATGAGCAGTTCTTC. The whole variable domain, remainder taken from reference TRBV11-1 and TRBJ2-1, is EAEVAQSPRYKITEKSQAVAFWCDPISGHATLYWYRQILGQGPELLVQFQDESVVDDSQLPKDRFSAERLKGVDSTLKIQPAELGDSAMYLCASSFRDYTYNEQFFGPGTRLTVL.

This clone has ten or more counts. The chain has TRBV11-2 and TRBJ1-2; D not certain. This CDR3 is 14 amino acids long. The ends were cut back, 4 bases at V and 8 bases at J, with 17 bases in the middle. The V gene's germline CDR1 is SGHAT and CDR2 FQNNGV. The CDR3 bases are TGTGCCAGCAGCTCCCCGGGGTTAGCAGAAGGCTACACCTTC. This sequence encodes CASSSPGLAEGYTF.

This clone was detected once. The chain links TRBV15 to TRBJ1-1, with TRBD1 identical over 7 bases. The V and J ends lost 4 bases and 6 bases, in that order; junction bases with no gene match: 11. Germline V CDR1 and CDR2: LNHNV, YYDKDF (reference sequence). The CDR3 extends over 15 amino acids. The CDR3 DNA follows: TGTGCCACCAGCACGCTCTACAGGGGAGGATCTGAAGCTTTCTTT. This encodes CATSTLYRGGSEAFF.

The chain employs TRBV28 and TRBJ1-4; tentative D call: TRBD1 (6 bases). This CDR3 is built from 19 residues. Germline loops: CDR1 MDHEN, CDR2 SYDVKM. The ends were cut back, 2 bases at V and 8 bases at J, with 27 bases in the middle. The CDR3 loop is CASSLAGATAGSAPEKLFF. CDR3 sequence (DNA): TGTGCCAGCAGTTTAGCGGGGGCGACCGCCGGGTCCGCGCCGGAAAAACTGTTTTTT.

The V gene is TRBV2, the J gene TRBJ1-1, with a possible D match to TRBD1 (5 bases). Looked up from germline, CDR1 is SNHLY and CDR2 is FYNNEI. V gave up 5 bases and J gave up 5 bases, with 12 bases separating them. CDR3 length: 13 amino acids. CDR3 coding DNA: TGTGCCAGCAGTCCAAATCCAGGGACTGAAGCTTTCTTT. This translates into CASSPNPGTEAFF.

The V call is TRBV6-6, the J call TRBJ1-4; D is unclear. With 6 bases removed from V and 13 bases from J, the gap between germline ends came to 12 bases. CDR1 MNHNY and CDR2 SVGAGI come from the germline V gene (reference sequence). This CDR3 spans 11 amino acids. CDR3 DNA: TGTGCCAGCAGCCGCCAGGAATCACTGTTTTTT. Translation: CASSRQESLFF.